The rows below give T cell receptor beta chains drawn from one sample of a study of vaccination and CD4 T cells after COVID-19. TCRdb redid the calling of the PCR reads with MiXCR, one entry per CDR3 protein. This table has some 13,000 distinct CDR3 sequences, roughly 60% appearing once. Their cognate antigens are unknown. The source material was CD4+ T cells from blood, cultured in vitro. The receptors were sampled from a human donor who had recovered from COVID-19. CDR3s include the opening cysteine and the closing phenylalanine or tryptophan. A D gene is named only where the DNA matches it firmly. Expanded clones are given a class, and other clones once, few, many or no size at all.

TRBJ1-1 . TRBV6-2/TRBV6-3 . TGTGCCAGCAGTTACTTTGCAGAAGAAGCTTTCTTT CASSYFAEEAFF
TRBJ2-6 . TRBV19 few TGTGCCAGTAGGAGGACGCACTCTGGGGCCAACGTCCTGACTTTC CASRRTHSGANVLTF
TRBJ2-2 TRBD1 TRBV24-1 . TGTGCCACCAGTGATTCCGGGACAGTGAACACCGGGGAGCTGTTTTTT CATSDSGTVNTGELFF
TRBJ2-7 . TRBV20-1 . TGCAGTGCTAGTGAGGTGAGCTCCTACGAGCAGTACTTC CSASEVSSYEQYF
TRBJ1-1 . TRBV5-4 few TGTGCCAGCAGCTTTAACACTGAAGCTTTCTTT CASSFNTEAFF
TRBJ1-5 TRBD1 TRBV6-1 . TGTGCCAGCAGGTCGACAGGGGGTGAGCAGCCCCAGCATTTT CASRSTGGEQPQHF
TRBJ2-1 TRBD2 TRBV2 . TGTGCCCAGAGCGGGAGGGCCGTCGATGAGCAGTTCTTC CAQSGRAVDEQFF
TRBJ2-7 TRBD2 TRBV20-1 . TGCAGTGCTAAACGAGGGACTAGCGGCAACTACGAGCAGTACTTC CSAKRGTSGNYEQYF
TRBJ2-6 TRBD1 TRBV18 . TGTGCCAGCTCACCATGGGACAGGGGAAGCTCTGGGGCCAACGTCCTGACTTTC CASSPWDRGSSGANVLTF
TRBJ2-5 . TRBV15 . TGTGCCACCAGCAGGGGACCGCCCCCAGAGACCCAGTACTTC CATSRGPPPETQYF
TRBJ2-5 . TRBV5-1 . TGCGCCAGCAGCCGGGAGAGGGGTTGGGAGACCCAGTACTTC CASSRERGWETQYF
TRBJ2-5 TRBD1 TRBV7-9 once TGTGCCAGCAGTCAAACCGGGACAGGGCAAGAGACCCAGTACTTC CASSQTGTGQETQYF
TRBJ2-3 TRBD1 TRBV10-1 . TGCGCCAGCAGTGAGAACAGGGGGCTTACAGATACGCAGTATTTT CASSENRGLTDTQYF
TRBJ2-1 TRBD2 TRBV27 once TGTGCCAGCAGTTTACTTGGCGGGAGGGGAGGCGAGCAGTTCTTC CASSLLGGRGGEQFF
TRBJ1-2 . TRBV12-3/TRBV12-4 . TGTGCCAGCAGTCCTGGGGGCGACGGGCAGGGCTACACCTTC CASSPGGDGQGYTF
TRBJ2-7 . TRBV14 . TGTGCCAGCAGCCAAGGTGCAGGCTCGTACTTC CASSQGAGSYF
TRBJ1-4 . TRBV28 . TGTGCCAGCAGTTTGGAAGGTGTTGAAAAACTGTTTTTT CASSLEGVEKLFF
TRBJ2-3 . TRBV7-9 . TGTGCCAGCAGCTGGGGGACGGTTAGCACAGATACGCAGTATTTT CASSWGTVSTDTQYF
TRBJ2-2 . TRBV6-1 few TGTGCCAGCAGTGAATCAGGGGCCTACACCGGGGAGCTGTTTTTT CASSESGAYTGELFF
TRBJ1-6 . TRBV20-1 . TGCGGGGGGGTGGCAGGGCGTAATTCACCCCTCCACTTT CGGVAGRNSPLHF
TRBJ1-6 . TRBV11-2 . TGTGCCAGCAGCTTATGGGGGAATTCACCCCTCCACTTT CASSLWGNSPLHF
TRBJ2-3 . TRBV20-1 once TGCAGTGCTAGGGGACGGGGAAGGAGCACAGATACGCAGTATTTT CSARGRGRSTDTQYF
TRBJ2-7 . TRBV19 . TGTGCCAGTAGTATTAATCGGGGGAATTCCTACGAGCAGTACTTC CASSINRGNSYEQYF
TRBJ1-5 . TRBV30 . TGTGCCTGGTCCAAACATGGCAATCAGCCCCAGCATTTT CAWSKHGNQPQHF
TRBJ2-1 TRBD2 TRBV20-1 . TGCAGTGCTAGTGTCAGCGGGGGGCTGCCCTACAGCTCCTACAATGAGCAGTTCTTC CSASVSGGLPYSSYNEQFF
TRBJ2-7 TRBD1 TRBV6-1 . TGTGCCAGCAGGACAGGGGGCTACGAGCAGTACTTC CASRTGGYEQYF
TRBJ2-2 TRBD1 TRBV7-7 once TGTGCTAGCAGCCCCGGGACAGGGGAGATCGGGGAGCTGTTTTTT CASSPGTGEIGELFF
TRBJ1-2 . TRBV20-1 . TGCAGTGCTGGCGATAACTATGGCTACACCTTC CSAGDNYGYTF
TRBJ1-2 . TRBV5-1 . TGCGCCAGCAACCGCGGGGATCTGAACTATGGCTACACCTTC CASNRGDLNYGYTF
TRBJ1-5 TRBD1 TRBV7-8 . TGTGCCAGCAGCTTATTCGTTCTTGGGGACAGTCTTTCTAATCAGCCCCAGCATTTT CASSLFVLGDSLSNQPQHF
TRBJ1-2 . TRBV6-1 . TGTGCCAGCATGCGGGGCGAGACCGTCTATGGCTACACCTTC CASMRGETVYGYTF
TRBJ2-5 . TRBV5-1 . TGCGCCAGCAGCTTGGCCGGACCTGTAGAGACCCAGTACTTC CASSLAGPVETQYF
TRBJ2-3 TRBD2 TRBV20-1 once TGCAGTGCCATCAGGCCTAGCGGGAGTGTCGTAGATACGCAGTATTTT CSAIRPSGSVVDTQYF
TRBJ2-1 . TRBV6-1 . TGTGCCAGCATTCTTAGCGGCCCCTCTGTGAATGAGCAGTTCTTC CASILSGPSVNEQFF
TRBJ1-1 . TRBV5-1 . TGCGCCAGCAGCTTGCAAGGGGGACGGACTGAAGCTTTCTTT CASSLQGGRTEAFF
TRBJ1-2 . TRBV15 few TGTGCCACCAGCCCGAGCCGTAACTATGGCTACACCTTC CATSPSRNYGYTF
TRBJ2-5 . TRBV5-4 . TGTGCCAGCAGCCACCAGGGGGGGGAGACCCAGTACTTC CASSHQGGETQYF
TRBJ2-5 TRBD1 TRBV18 . TGTGCCAGCTCACCAAGGACAGGGAATACCCCTGGAGGAGAGACCCAGTACTTC CASSPRTGNTPGGETQYF
TRBJ1-6 . TRBV7-9 . TGTGCCAGCAGCGAAGGACAGAATAATTCACCCCTCCACTTT CASSEGQNNSPLHF
TRBJ2-6 TRBD2 TRBV24-1 few TGTGCCATTTCCGGGGGGACCGGGGCCAACGTCCTGACTTTC CAISGGTGANVLTF